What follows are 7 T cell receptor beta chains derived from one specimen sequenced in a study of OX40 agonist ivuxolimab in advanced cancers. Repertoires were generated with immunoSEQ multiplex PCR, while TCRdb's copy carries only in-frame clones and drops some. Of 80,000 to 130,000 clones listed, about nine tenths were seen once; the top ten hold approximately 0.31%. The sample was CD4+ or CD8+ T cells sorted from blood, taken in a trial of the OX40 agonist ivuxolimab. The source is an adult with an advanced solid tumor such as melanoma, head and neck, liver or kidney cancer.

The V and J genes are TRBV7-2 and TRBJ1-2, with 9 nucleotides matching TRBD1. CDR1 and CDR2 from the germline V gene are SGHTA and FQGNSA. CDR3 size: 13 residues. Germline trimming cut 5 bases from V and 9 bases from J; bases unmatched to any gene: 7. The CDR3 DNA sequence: TGTGCCAGCAGCGTACAGGGGGCGCGGAGCTACACCTTC. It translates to CASSVQGARSYTF.

CDR3 residues: CASSSNPSRWQFF. The CDR3 DNA sequence: TGCGCCAGCAGCTCGAACCCCAGCAGGTGGCAGTTCTTC. The chain has TRBV5-1 and TRBJ2-1, with D unclear. The germline V gene has CDR1 SGHRS and CDR2 YFSETQ. The CDR3 totals 13 residues. V dropped 3 bases and J dropped 12 bases, with 16 bases sitting between them.

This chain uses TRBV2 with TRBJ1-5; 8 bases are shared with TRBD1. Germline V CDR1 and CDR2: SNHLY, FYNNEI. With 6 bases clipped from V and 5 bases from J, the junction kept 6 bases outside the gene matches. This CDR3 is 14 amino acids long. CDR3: CASRGQGADQPQHF. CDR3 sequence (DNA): TGTGCCAGCAGAGGTCAGGGGGCGGATCAGCCCCAGCATTTT.

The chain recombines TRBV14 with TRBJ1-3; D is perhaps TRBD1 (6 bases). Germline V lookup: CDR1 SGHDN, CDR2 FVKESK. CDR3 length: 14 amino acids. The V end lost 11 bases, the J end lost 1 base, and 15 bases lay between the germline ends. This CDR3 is CACEGGVSGNTIYF. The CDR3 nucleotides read TGTGCCTGTGAGGGGGGTGTATCTGGAAACACCATATATTTT. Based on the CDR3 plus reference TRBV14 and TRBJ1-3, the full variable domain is EAGVTQFPSHSVIEKGQTVTLRCDPISGHDNLYWYRRVMGKEIKFLLHFVKESKQDESGMPNNRFLAERTGGTYSTLKVQPAELEDSGVYFCACEGGVSGNTIYFGEGSWLTVV.

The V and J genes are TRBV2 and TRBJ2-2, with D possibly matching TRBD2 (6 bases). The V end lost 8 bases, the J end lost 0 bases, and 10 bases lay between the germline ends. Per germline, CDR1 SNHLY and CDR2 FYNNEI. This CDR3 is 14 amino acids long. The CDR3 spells CASAGLANTGELFF. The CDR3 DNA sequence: TGTGCCAGCGCGGGACTGGCGAACACCGGGGAGCTGTTTTTT.

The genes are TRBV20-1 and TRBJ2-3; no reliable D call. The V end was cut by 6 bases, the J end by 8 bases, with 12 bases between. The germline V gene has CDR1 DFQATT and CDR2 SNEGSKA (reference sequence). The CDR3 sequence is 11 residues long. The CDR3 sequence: CSALDTPTQYF. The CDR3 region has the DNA TGCAGTGCCCTCGATACCCCTACGCAGTATTTT.

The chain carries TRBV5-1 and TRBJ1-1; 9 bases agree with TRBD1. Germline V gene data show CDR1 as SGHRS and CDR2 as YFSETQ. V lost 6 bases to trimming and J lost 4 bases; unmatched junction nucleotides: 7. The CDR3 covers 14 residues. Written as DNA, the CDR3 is TGCGCCAGCAAGCTTGGGACAGGGACCACTGAAGCTTTCTTT. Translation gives CASKLGTGTTEAFF.